This T cell receptor beta chain was obtained from a study of Graves' ophthalmopathy and Graves' hyperthyroidism. Study overall: Hyperthyroidism is called stable when no ophthalmopathy develops within 18 months of follow-up.

Study results and caveats: Progression of ophthalmopathy was predicted by the model with roughly 70% sensitivity and roughly 73% specificity.

This clonotype has at least ten counts. Its specificity is not known. CDR1 is KGHDR and CDR2 is SFDVKD in the germline V gene. The CDR3 is 16 residues long. The J segment lost 5 bases and the V segment lost 2 bases, leaving 7 bases of the junction unmatched. RNA transcripts yielded amplified TCR beta CDR3 regions. Amplification began with first-round RT-PCR using HTBI primers, then second-round multiplex PCR was performed. TCRdb analysed the multiplex PCR reads with MiXCR anew, one entry per CDR3 protein. The sample has approximately 540,000 distinct CDR3 sequences, 39% seen once; the top ten hold about 4%. Exclusion applied to patients with other autoimmune diseases, uncontrolled infections, pregnancy or lactation. Clinicians diagnosed using symptoms, serum thyroxine, TRAb, thyroid ultrasound and orbital computed tomography.

The chain is built from TRBV24-1 and TRBJ2-3, with 9 bases identical to TRBD2. The sequence was obtained from an adult man with Graves' hyperthyroidism. Sequenced material: peripheral blood or thyroid tissue (not recorded which). The CDR3 loop is CATSDYSGSGEDTQYF. The CDR3 coding sequence is TGTGCCACCAGTGATTATAGCGGGAGTGGTGAAGATACGCAGTATTTT.